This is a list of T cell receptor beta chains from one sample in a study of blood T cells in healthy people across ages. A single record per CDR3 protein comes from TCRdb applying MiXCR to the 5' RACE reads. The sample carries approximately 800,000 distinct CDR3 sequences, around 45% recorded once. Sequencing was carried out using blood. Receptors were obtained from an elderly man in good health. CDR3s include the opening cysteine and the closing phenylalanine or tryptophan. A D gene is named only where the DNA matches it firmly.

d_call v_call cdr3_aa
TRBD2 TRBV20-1 CSARVSGTIAEQYF
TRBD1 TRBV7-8 CASSGRTGGSNTGELFF
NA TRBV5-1 CASSADGAVGYGYTF
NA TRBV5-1 CASSTLSASAGQYF
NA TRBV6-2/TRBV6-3 CASMRGHNEQFF
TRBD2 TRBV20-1 CSARVRGTSIETQYF
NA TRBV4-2 CASSRLVRGVGLNEQFF
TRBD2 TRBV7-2 CASSFRTSGSRSYEQYF
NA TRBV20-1 CSARDNSRWYNEQFF
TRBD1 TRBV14 CASSRVRGTEQYF
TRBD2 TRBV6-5 CASRVAGAADTQYF
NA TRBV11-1 CASSQPRTDSYEQYF
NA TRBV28 CASSLWPEGVLPYEQYF
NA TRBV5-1 CASSLGVDEKLFF
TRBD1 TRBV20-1 CSARVDRGYTEAFF
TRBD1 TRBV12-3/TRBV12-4 CASAADRQGQPQHF
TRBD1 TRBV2 CASSAWDRGGLEQYF
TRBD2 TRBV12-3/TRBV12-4 CASSRRLAGVGSTDTQYF
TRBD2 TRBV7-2 CASSLETSGSYRETQYF
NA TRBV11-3 CASSLRESREQYF
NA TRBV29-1 CSVEDGPYEQYF
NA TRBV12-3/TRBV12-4 CASSSGRSGTDTQYF
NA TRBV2 CASSEELTDETDTQYF
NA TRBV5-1 CASSLVPTETQYF
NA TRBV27 CASGAVDNEQYF
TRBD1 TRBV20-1 CRRPGTGGLKTGELFF
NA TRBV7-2 CASSQQGGHEKLFF
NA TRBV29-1 CSVARADNEQFF
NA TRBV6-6 CASSNSDTGELFF
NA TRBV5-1 CASSWQPLLEQYF
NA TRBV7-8 CASSLRTGRGSYEQYF
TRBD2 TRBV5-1 CASGWTSGRTNTGELFF
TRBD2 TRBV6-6 CASSYVVAGLNNEQFF
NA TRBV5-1 CASSAFGEGQETQYF
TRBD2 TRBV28 CASSRQGLAGGEQYF
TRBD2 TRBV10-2 CASRSAGGLDEQFF
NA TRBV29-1 CSVEERLNEQYF
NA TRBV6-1 CASSEIGGRAETQYF
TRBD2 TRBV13 CASSRGEGKQYF
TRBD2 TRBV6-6 CASSYGPSGPDYEQYF
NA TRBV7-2 CASSFDPGSKETQYF
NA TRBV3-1 CASSQGRNQPQHF
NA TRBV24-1 CATSDSVSYEQYF
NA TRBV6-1 CASSETWLAGIYGYTF
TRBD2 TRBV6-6 CASSVAGITDTQYF